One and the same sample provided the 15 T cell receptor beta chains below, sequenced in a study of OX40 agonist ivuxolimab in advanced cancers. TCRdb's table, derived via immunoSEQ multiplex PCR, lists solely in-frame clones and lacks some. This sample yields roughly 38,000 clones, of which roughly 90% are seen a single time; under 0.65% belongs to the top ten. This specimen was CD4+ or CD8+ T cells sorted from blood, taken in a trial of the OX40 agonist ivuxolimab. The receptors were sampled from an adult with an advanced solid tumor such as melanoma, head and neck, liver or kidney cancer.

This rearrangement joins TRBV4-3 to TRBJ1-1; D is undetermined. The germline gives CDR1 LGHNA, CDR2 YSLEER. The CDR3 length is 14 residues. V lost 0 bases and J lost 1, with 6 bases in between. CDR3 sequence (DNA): TGCGCCAGCAGCCAAGATCCTGGGAACACTGAAGCTTTCTTT. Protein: CASSQDPGNTEAFF.

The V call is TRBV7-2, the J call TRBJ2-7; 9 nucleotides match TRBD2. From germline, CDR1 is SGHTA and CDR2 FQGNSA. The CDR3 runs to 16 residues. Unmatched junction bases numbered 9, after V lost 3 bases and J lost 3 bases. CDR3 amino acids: CASSFGYGRGGYEQYF. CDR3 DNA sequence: TGTGCCAGCAGCTTTGGTTATGGGCGGGGGGGCTACGAGCAGTACTTC. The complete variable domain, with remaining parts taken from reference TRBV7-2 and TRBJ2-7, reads GAGVSQSPSNKVTEKGKDVELRCDPISGHTALYWYRQSLGQGLEFLIYFQGNSAPDKSGLPSDRFSAERTGGSVSTLTIQRTQQEDSAVYLCASSFGYGRGGYEQYFGPGTRLTVT.

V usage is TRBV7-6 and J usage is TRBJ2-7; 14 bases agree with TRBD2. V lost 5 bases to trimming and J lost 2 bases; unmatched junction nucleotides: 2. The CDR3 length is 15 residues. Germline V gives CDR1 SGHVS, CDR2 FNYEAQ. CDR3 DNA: TGTGCCAGCAGCCGGGGACTAGCGGGGGCCTACGAGCAGTACTTC. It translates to CASSRGLAGAYEQYF.

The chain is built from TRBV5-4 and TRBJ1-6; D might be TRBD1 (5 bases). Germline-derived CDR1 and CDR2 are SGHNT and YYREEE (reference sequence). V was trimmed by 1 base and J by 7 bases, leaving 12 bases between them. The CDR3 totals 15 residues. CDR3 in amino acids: CASSLPGPINSPLHF. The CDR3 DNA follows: TGTGCCAGCAGCTTGCCGGGACCTATCAATTCACCCCTCCACTTT.

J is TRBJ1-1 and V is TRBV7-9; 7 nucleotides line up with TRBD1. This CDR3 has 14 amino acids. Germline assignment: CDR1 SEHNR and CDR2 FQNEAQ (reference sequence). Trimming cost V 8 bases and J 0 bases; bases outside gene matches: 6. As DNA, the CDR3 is TGTGCCAGCCAAAACAGGGGATTGAACACTGAAGCTTTCTTT. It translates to CASQNRGLNTEAFF.

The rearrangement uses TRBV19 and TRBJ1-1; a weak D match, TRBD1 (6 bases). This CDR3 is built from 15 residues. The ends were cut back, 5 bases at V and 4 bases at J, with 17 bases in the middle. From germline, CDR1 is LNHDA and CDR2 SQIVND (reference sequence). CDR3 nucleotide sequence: TGTGCCAGTAGTTTTCTCAGGGGTCAAGGCACTGAAGCTTTCTTT. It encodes CASSFLRGQGTEAFF. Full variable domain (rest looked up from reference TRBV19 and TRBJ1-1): DGGITQSPKYLFRKEGQNVTLSCEQNLNHDAMYWYRQDPGQGLRLIYYSQIVNDFQKGDIAEGYSVSREKKESFPLTVTSAQKNPTAFYLCASSFLRGQGTEAFFGQGTRLTVV.

The CDR3 is CASSQGGDYGYTF. DNA for the CDR3: TGTGCCAGCAGCCAGGGGGGCGACTATGGCTACACCTTC. The rearrangement uses TRBV13 and TRBJ1-2; 7 nucleotides agree with TRBD1. The V and J ends lost 5 bases and 3 bases, in that order; junction bases with no gene match: 3. The CDR3 runs 13 residues. Germline V CDR1 and CDR2: PRHDT, FYEKMQ (reference sequence).

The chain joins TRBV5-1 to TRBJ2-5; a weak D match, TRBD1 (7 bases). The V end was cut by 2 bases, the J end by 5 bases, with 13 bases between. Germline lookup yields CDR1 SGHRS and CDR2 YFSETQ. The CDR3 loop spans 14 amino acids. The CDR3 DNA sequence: TGCGCCAGCAGCTTAGGAGGGGGCTGGGAGACCCAGTACTTC. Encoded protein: CASSLGGGWETQYF. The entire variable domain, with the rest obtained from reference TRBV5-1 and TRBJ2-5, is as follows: KAGVTQTPRYLIKTRGQQVTLSCSPISGHRSVSWYQQTPGQGLQFLFEYFSETQRNKGNFPGRFSGRQFSNSRSEMNVSTLELGDSALYLCASSLGGGWETQYFGPGTRLLVL.

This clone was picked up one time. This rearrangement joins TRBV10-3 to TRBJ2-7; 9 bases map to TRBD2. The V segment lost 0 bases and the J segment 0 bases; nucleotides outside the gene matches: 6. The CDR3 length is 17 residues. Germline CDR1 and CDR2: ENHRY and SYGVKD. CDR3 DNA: TGTGCCATCAGTGAGTCGCTAGCGGGGCCCAGCTCCTACGAGCAGTACTTC. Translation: CAISESLAGPSSYEQYF.

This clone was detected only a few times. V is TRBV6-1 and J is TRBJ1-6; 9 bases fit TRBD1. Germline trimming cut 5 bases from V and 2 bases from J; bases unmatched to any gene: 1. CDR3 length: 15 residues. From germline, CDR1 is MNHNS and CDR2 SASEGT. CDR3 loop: CASSRTGAYNSPLHF. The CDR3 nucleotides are TGTGCCAGCAGTCGGACAGGGGCCTATAATTCACCCCTCCACTTT.

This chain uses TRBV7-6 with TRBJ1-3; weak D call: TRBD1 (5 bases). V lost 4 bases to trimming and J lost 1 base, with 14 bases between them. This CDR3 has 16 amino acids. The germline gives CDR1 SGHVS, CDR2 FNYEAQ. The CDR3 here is CASSSDRGLSGNTIYF. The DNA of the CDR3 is TGTGCCAGCAGCTCAGACAGAGGCCTATCTGGAAACACCATATATTTT.

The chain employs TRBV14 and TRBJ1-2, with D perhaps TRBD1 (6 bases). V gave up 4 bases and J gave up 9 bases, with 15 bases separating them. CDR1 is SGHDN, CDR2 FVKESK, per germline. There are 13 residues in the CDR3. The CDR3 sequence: CASSPAPGARYTF. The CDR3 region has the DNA TGTGCCAGCAGCCCGGCGCCGGGGGCCCGCTACACCTTC.

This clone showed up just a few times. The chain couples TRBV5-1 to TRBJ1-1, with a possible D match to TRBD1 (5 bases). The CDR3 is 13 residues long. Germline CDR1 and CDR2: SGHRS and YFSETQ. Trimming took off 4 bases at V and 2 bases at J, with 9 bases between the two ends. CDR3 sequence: CASSLDTNTEAFF. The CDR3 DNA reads TGCGCCAGCAGCCTGGACACTAACACTGAAGCTTTCTTT.

The CDR3 loop is CASSQEISSYNSPLHF. CDR3 sequence (DNA): TGCGCCAGCAGCCAAGAAATTAGCTCCTATAATTCACCCCTCCACTTT. The V gene is TRBV4-1, the J gene TRBJ1-6; no clear D gene. V shed 0 bases and J shed 0 bases, with 6 bases lying between them. This CDR3 is built from 16 residues. Germline CDR1 and CDR2: MGHRA and YSYEKL.

Written as DNA, the CDR3 is TGTGCCAGCAGCTACGACAGACCCAATGAAAAACTGTTTTTT. Translation: CASSYDRPNEKLFF. The chain couples TRBV5-6 to TRBJ1-4, with D possibly being TRBD1 (5 bases). The V gene's germline CDR1 is SGHDT and CDR2 YYEEEE. Trimming took off 3 bases at V and 5 bases at J, with 11 bases between the two ends. CDR3 length: 14 amino acids.